Reported below is one T cell receptor beta chain. The data were taken from a study of blood T cell repertoires in COVID-19. In the study overall: Samples taken during acute and convalescent COVID-19 were collected in the United States, Italy and Spain.

Clones were read by immunoSEQ multiplex PCR, and TCRdb kept only the in-frame ones, dropping some. The sample holds roughly 250,000 clones; around four fifths are singletons and the top ten take 4% to 4.5%. V trimming: 6 bases; J trimming: 6 bases; junction bases outside the gene matches: 21. Per the germline V gene, CDR1 is ENHRY and CDR2 is SYGVKD. This CDR3 is built from 21 residues. This receptor was identified in a woman aged 40 to 55 with active or convalescent COVID-19. The chain carries TRBV10-3 and TRBJ2-2; 14 nucleotides line up with TRBD2. Material for sequencing was peripheral blood. CDR3 sequence: CAIRTGTGSGTSGGSPGELFF. The CDR3 nucleotides read TGTGCCATCAGAACCGGGACAGGGTCCGGGACTAGCGGGGGTTCCCCCGGGGAGCTGTTTTTT.